One and the same sample provided the 22 T cell receptor beta chains below, sequenced in a study of blood T cell repertoires in COVID-19. TCRdb's table, derived via immunoSEQ multiplex PCR, lists solely in-frame clones and lacks some. The data contain over 60,000 clones, almost 90% of them singletons. Sequencing was carried out using peripheral blood. These receptor sequences come from a man aged 45-60 years with acute or convalescent COVID-19.

V and J are TRBV11-2 and TRBJ1-6; TRBD1 matches 9 bases. Unmatched junction bases numbered 2, after V lost 3 bases and J lost 5 bases. CDR1 is SGHAT, CDR2 FQNNGV, per germline. This CDR3 has 15 amino acids. CDR3 nucleotides: TGTGCCAGCAGCTTGGGGACAGGGAATAATTCACCCCTCCACTTT. Translating gives CASSLGTGNNSPLHF.

The V call is TRBV30, the J call TRBJ1-4; D might be TRBD1 (5 bases). The CDR3 runs to 13 residues. In germline, CDR1 is GTSNPN, CDR2 SVGIG (reference sequence). The ends were cut back, 5 bases at V and 7 bases at J, with 14 bases in the middle. In nucleotides, the CDR3 is TGTGCCTGGGCGGGACCCCTTGGTGAAAAACTGTTTTTT. Its protein is CAWAGPLGEKLFF.

This chain connects TRBV5-4 to TRBJ2-3; D is possibly TRBD2 (5 bases). V was shortened by 2 bases and J by 4 bases, with 14 bases between the two germline ends. The CDR3 has 15 amino acids. Per germline, CDR1 SGHNT and CDR2 YYREEE (reference sequence). CDR3 DNA: TGTGCCAGCAGCTTCCGGGTCGGAGGCGCAGATACGCAGTATTTT. Translated, it gives CASSFRVGGADTQYF.

This chain joins TRBV10-2 and TRBJ2-7, with unresolved D. CDR1 is WSHSY, CDR2 SAAADI, per germline. This CDR3 has 13 residues. Trimming stripped 8 bases from V and 5 bases from J, with 16 bases between. The CDR3 spells CASVPPNSNEQYF. CDR3 in DNA: TGCGCCAGCGTGCCCCCGAACAGTAACGAGCAGTACTTC.

V and J are TRBV7-2 and TRBJ2-5, with 12 bases that match TRBD2. J gave up 5 bases and V 6 bases, and 10 bases lay outside the gene matches. Germline V gives CDR1 SGHTA, CDR2 FQGNSA. The CDR3 extends over 16 amino acids. The DNA for the CDR3 is TGTGCCAGCAGGAGACGACTAGCGGGAGATAGGGAGACCCAGTACTTC. Amino acids: CASRRRLAGDRETQYF.

V and J are TRBV7-9 and TRBJ2-3; 10 bases fit TRBD2. This CDR3 comprises 16 residues. CDR1 and CDR2 from the germline V gene are SEHNR and FQNEAQ (reference sequence). After removal of 10 bases from V and 0 bases from J, the junction contained 10 bases not matched to a gene. The CDR3 DNA sequence: TGTGCCATCCCCACGATAGCGGGAGGAAGCACAGATACGCAGTATTTT. Translation: CAIPTIAGGSTDTQYF. The full variable domain, with the rest looked up from reference TRBV7-9 and TRBJ2-3, is DTGVSQNPRHKITKRGQNVTFRCDPISEHNRLYWYRQTLGQGPEFLTYFQNEAQLEKSRLLSDRFSAERPKGSFSTLEIQRTEQGDSAMYLCAIPTIAGGSTDTQYFGPGTRLTVL.

The gene calls are TRBV2 and TRBJ2-7; D is unresolved. CDR1 is SNHLY and CDR2 is FYNNEI in the germline V gene. The CDR3 sequence is 11 residues long. The V end was cut by 6 bases, the J end by 6 bases, with 9 bases between. For the CDR3, the DNA is TGTGCCAGCAGGCTCGAACTCGAGCAGTACTTC. It yields the protein CASRLELEQYF.

The chain couples TRBV5-1 to TRBJ2-1, with a possible D match to TRBD2 (6 bases). CDR1 and CDR2 from the germline V gene are SGHRS and YFSETQ. V lost 4 bases and J lost 6, with 14 bases in between. There are 14 residues in the CDR3. CDR3 coding DNA: TGCGCCAGCAGCGGGGGGAGTACGGGCAATGAGCAGTTCTTC. It codes for CASSGGSTGNEQFF.

The V call is TRBV29-1, the J call TRBJ1-2; TRBD1 agrees at 7 bases. The CDR3 runs 13 residues. The V gene's germline CDR1 is SQVTM and CDR2 ANQGSEA. CDR3 DNA: TGCAGGCCACAGGGGCGGGCTAACTATGGCTACACCTTC. Translated: CRPQGRANYGYTF.

The rearrangement links TRBV12-5 to TRBJ2-6; TRBD1 matches 9 bases. From germline, CDR1 is LGHNT and CDR2 FRNRAP. The J segment lost 0 bases and the V segment lost 7 bases, leaving 10 bases of the junction unmatched. This CDR3 contains 18 residues. CDR3 coding DNA: TGTGCTAGTGCCAGGGGTCGGGACAGGGACTCTGGGGCCAACGTCCTGACTTTC. Amino acid sequence: CASARGRDRDSGANVLTF.

The CDR3 nucleotides read TGCAGCGTTGAACAGGGGCGAGGGGGAAAGCAGTACTTC. Protein sequence: CSVEQGRGGKQYF. The chain is built from TRBV29-1 and TRBJ2-7; a weak D match, TRBD1 (6 bases). The CDR3 spans 13 residues. V gave up 2 bases and J gave up 8 bases, with 16 bases separating them. Germline-derived CDR1 and CDR2 are SQVTM and ANQGSEA.

The CDR3 is CASSSSQETQYF. CDR3 sequence (DNA): TGTGCCAGCAGCTCATCCCAAGAGACCCAGTACTTC. V and J are TRBV7-7 and TRBJ2-5, with D unresolved. V lost 4 bases, J lost 1 base, and 4 bases lay in between. This CDR3 comprises 12 residues. Germline CDR1 SSHAT, CDR2 FNYEAQ (reference sequence).

The rearrangement joins TRBV3-1 (or the pseudogene TRBV3-2) to TRBJ2-7; TRBD2 aligns across 7 bases. The CDR3 consists of 15 residues. In germline, CDR1 is LGHDT, CDR2 YNNKEL (reference sequence). The V gene end was trimmed by 4 bases and the J gene end by 0 bases; junction bases not matched to a gene: 6. This CDR3 is CASSPGGWSSYEQYF. The CDR3 DNA reads TGTGCCAGCAGCCCCGGGGGGTGGAGCTCCTACGAGCAGTACTTC.

The rearrangement joins TRBV27 to TRBJ1-1, with a possible D match to TRBD1 (5 bases). The V gene lost 3 bases and the J gene lost 2 bases, with 10 bases spanning the gap. The CDR3 extends over 14 amino acids. The germline V gene encodes CDR1 MNHEY and CDR2 SMNVEV (reference sequence). Written as DNA, the CDR3 is TGTGCCAGCAGTTTCCAGGGAAAAAACACTGAAGCTTTCTTT. It translates to CASSFQGKNTEAFF.

The chain combines TRBV5-8 with TRBJ1-4; a possible D gene is TRBD1 (5 bases). From germline, CDR1 is SGHTS and CDR2 YDEGEE. Trimming stripped 0 bases from V and 5 bases from J, with 14 bases between. The CDR3 extends over 16 amino acids. CDR3 sequence (DNA): TGTGCCAGCAGCTTGGGTGGGCGCGGGGCCAATGAAAAACTGTTTTTT. It is translated as CASSLGGRGANEKLFF.

J is TRBJ1-2 and V is TRBV7-9; 7 bases align to TRBD1. Unmatched junction bases numbered 6, after V lost 4 bases and J lost 4 bases. Germline V gives CDR1 SEHNR, CDR2 FQNEAQ (reference sequence). The CDR3 runs to 14 residues. CDR3 coding DNA: TGTGCCAGCAGCTCTCCGGGACAGCCCTATGGCTACACCTTC. Amino acids: CASSSPGQPYGYTF.

V gene TRBV19 combines with J gene TRBJ2-7, with 10 bases fitting TRBD2. Germline CDR1 and CDR2: LNHDA and SQIVND (reference sequence). The J segment lost 0 bases and the V segment lost 6 bases, leaving 2 bases of the junction unmatched. The CDR3 totals 14 residues. CDR3 amino acids: CASSWTSGSYEQYF. The CDR3, as DNA: TGTGCCAGTAGCTGGACTAGCGGCTCCTACGAGCAGTACTTC.

The chain carries TRBV5-1 and TRBJ1-1; TRBD1 aligns across 9 bases. With 3 bases clipped from V and 0 bases from J, the junction kept 0 bases outside the gene matches. The length of the CDR3 is 14 residues. Germline lookup yields CDR1 SGHRS and CDR2 YFSETQ. CDR3 DNA sequence: TGCGCCAGCAGCTGGACAGGGGTGAACACTGAAGCTTTCTTT. Amino acid sequence: CASSWTGVNTEAFF. Full variable domain (rest looked up from reference TRBV5-1 and TRBJ1-1): KAGVTQTPRYLIKTRGQQVTLSCSPISGHRSVSWYQQTPGQGLQFLFEYFSETQRNKGNFPGRFSGRQFSNSRSEMNVSTLELGDSALYLCASSWTGVNTEAFFGQGTRLTVV.

The chain employs TRBV21-1 and TRBJ1-6. TRBV21-1 is shown as a pseudogene. The CDR3 contains 14 residues. The CDR3 nucleotides are TGTGCCAGCAGCAAAGCGTCGGGGGTTTCACCCCTCCACTTT. This encodes CASSKASGVSPLHF.

V is TRBV2 and J is TRBJ1-6, with 7 nucleotides matching TRBD1. The CDR3 has 14 amino acids. Germline V gene sequence: CDR1 SNHLY, CDR2 FYNNEI. Trimming cost V 4 bases and J 6 bases; bases outside gene matches: 3. As DNA, the CDR3 is TGTGCCAGCAGTGGGACAGGAGGTAATTCACCCCTCCACTTT. Its protein is CASSGTGGNSPLHF.

The chain joins TRBV5-5 to TRBJ2-7; 7 nucleotides match TRBD1. The CDR3 is 15 amino acids. V lost 6 bases to trimming and J lost 2 bases; unmatched junction nucleotides: 11. Germline V lookup: CDR1 SGHKS, CDR2 YYEKEE (reference sequence). CDR3 sequence: CASTPGLGTAYEQYF. The CDR3 nucleotides read TGTGCCAGCACCCCGGGATTGGGGACAGCCTACGAGCAGTACTTC.

This chain connects TRBV5-5 to TRBJ2-6; tentatively, D is TRBD1 (5 bases). This CDR3 is 17 amino acids long. Trimming left V 5 bases short and J 1 base short, with 16 bases between. Germline CDR1 is SGHKS and CDR2 is YYEKEE (reference sequence). This CDR3 is CASRRWDSGSGANVLTF. CDR3 bases: TGTGCCAGCAGGCGGTGGGATTCAGGGTCTGGGGCCAACGTCCTGACTTTC.